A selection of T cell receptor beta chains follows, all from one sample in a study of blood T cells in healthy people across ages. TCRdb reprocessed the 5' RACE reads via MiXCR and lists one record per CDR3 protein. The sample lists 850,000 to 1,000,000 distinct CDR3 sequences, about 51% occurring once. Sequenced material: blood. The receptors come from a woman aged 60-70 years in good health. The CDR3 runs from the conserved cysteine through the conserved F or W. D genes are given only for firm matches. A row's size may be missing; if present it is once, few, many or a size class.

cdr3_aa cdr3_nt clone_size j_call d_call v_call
CASLKAWSGSGNEQFF TGTGCCAGTCTTAAAGCGTGGAGCGGGAGTGGTAATGAGCAGTTCTTC - TRBJ2-1 TRBD2 TRBV7-2
CASSEAGGPRETQYF TGTGCCAGCAGCGAAGCAGGGGGTCCCAGGGAGACCCAGTACTTC - TRBJ2-5 TRBD1 TRBV28
CSAREGTRYSEQFF TGCAGTGCTAGAGAGGGGACTAGATATAGTGAGCAGTTCTTC - TRBJ2-1 TRBD2 TRBV20-1
CASSRLAGKYNEQYF TGTGCCAGCAGCCGACTAGCGGGAAAGTACAATGAGCAGTACTTC - TRBJ2-7 TRBD2 TRBV11-2
CASSQGGTGNEKLFF TGCGCCAGCAGCCAAGGTGGGACAGGCAATGAAAAACTGTTTTTT few TRBJ1-4 TRBD1 TRBV4-3
CASRTGGQGIQYF TGTGCCAGCAGAACAGGGGGCCAGGGCATTCAGTACTTC - TRBJ2-4 TRBD1 TRBV7-2
CASSSRQGPGANVLTF TGTGCCAGCAGTTCTCGACAGGGACCTGGGGCCAACGTCCTGACTTTC - TRBJ2-6 TRBD1 TRBV12-3/TRBV12-4
CASSSWGTSGNNEQYF TGTGCCAGCAGCTCATGGGGGACTAGCGGAAACAATGAGCAGTACTTC - TRBJ2-7 TRBD2 TRBV7-8
CASSAGAGRSYEQYF TGTGCCAGCAGCGCGGGGGCAGGCCGCTCCTACGAGCAGTACTTC many TRBJ2-7 - TRBV7-2
CASSTGLAGPNEQYF TGTGCCAGCAGCACCGGACTAGCGGGACCCAATGAGCAGTACTTC - TRBJ2-5 TRBD2 TRBV7-2
CASSQDVRGRATKIAKNTQYF TGCGCCAGCAGCCAAGATGTTCGCGGGAGGGCCACTAAAATAGCCAAAAACACTCAGTACTTC - TRBJ2-4 TRBD2 TRBV4-1
CASSPWDYAQVDEQFF TGTGCCAGCAGCCCATGGGACTACGCTCAGGTCGATGAGCAGTTCTTC - TRBJ2-1 TRBD2 TRBV7-3
CASSSQIGQNTEAFF TGTGCCAGCAGCTCCCAAATTGGACAGAACACTGAAGCTTTCTTT - TRBJ1-1 - TRBV7-9
CASSVDLAGVSDTQYF TGTGCCAGCAGCGTAGATCTAGCGGGAGTATCAGATACGCAGTATTTT few TRBJ2-3 TRBD2 TRBV12-3/TRBV12-4
CASSQKDRSRNEQYF TGTGCCAGCAGCCAAAAAGACAGGTCAAGGAACGAGCAGTACTTC - TRBJ2-7 - TRBV14
CASGSTTGLSTDTQYF TGTGCTAGTGGTTCAACTACCGGACTTTCCACAGATACGCAGTATTTT - TRBJ2-3 - TRBV12-5
CASSFTRSGSGEQYF TGTGCCAGCAGCTTCACTAGGTCGGGTTCTGGAGAGCAGTACTTC few TRBJ2-7 - TRBV6-2/TRBV6-3
CSADPKDREAFF TGCAGTGCTGATCCGAAAGATCGGGAAGCTTTCTTT - TRBJ1-1 - TRBV20-1
CASSRSKYEQYF TGTGCCAGCAGCCGTAGTAAGTACGAGCAGTACTTC - TRBJ2-7 - TRBV7-2
CASSLFSSVDTGELFF TGCGCCAGCAGCTTGTTTTCTAGCGTGGACACCGGGGAGCTGTTTTTT - TRBJ2-2 - TRBV5-1
CATSTGTEMNTEAFF TGTGCCACCAGCACCGGGACAGAAATGAACACTGAAGCTTTCTTT once TRBJ1-1 TRBD1 TRBV15
CASSRTGGYQPQHF TGTGCCAGCAGTCGGACAGGGGGCTATCAGCCCCAGCATTTT few TRBJ1-5 TRBD1 TRBV12-3/TRBV12-4
CASSPRGGGGSQFRPDTQYF TGTGCCAGCAGCCCCCGTGGGGGGGGCGGTTCACAGTTCAGGCCAGATACGCAGTATTTT - TRBJ2-3 - TRBV7-6
CSVPLTSGYEQYF TGCAGCGTTCCCCTGACTAGCGGCTACGAGCAGTACTTC few TRBJ2-7 TRBD2 TRBV29-1
CSVGWSGFQETQYF TGCAGCGTTGGATGGAGCGGGTTCCAAGAGACCCAGTACTTC few TRBJ2-5 - TRBV29-1
CSARDDLGDTYNEQFF TGCAGTGCTAGAGATGATCTCGGGGATACCTACAATGAGCAGTTCTTC - TRBJ2-1 - TRBV20-1
CSARDHRTASSYNEQFF TGCAGTGCTAGAGATCATAGGACCGCCAGCTCCTACAATGAGCAGTTCTTC few TRBJ2-1 - TRBV20-1
CASSLVGGRAGGEQYF TGTGCCAGCAGCTTAGTAGGCGGGAGGGCCGGAGGCGAGCAGTACTTC - TRBJ2-7 TRBD2 TRBV7-6